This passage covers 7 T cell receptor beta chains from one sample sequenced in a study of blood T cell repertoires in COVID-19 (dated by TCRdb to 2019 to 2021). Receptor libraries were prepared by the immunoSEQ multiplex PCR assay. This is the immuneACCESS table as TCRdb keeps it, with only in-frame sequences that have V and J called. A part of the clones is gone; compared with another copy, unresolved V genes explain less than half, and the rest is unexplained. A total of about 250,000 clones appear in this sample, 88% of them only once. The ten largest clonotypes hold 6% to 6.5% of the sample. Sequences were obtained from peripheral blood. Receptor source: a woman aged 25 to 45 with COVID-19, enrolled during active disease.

CDR3 in DNA: TGTGCCAGCAGCAACACACTAGCTGAATACAATGAGCAGTTCTTC. Protein: CASSNTLAEYNEQFF. V gene TRBV21-1 combines with J gene TRBJ2-1; TRBD2 is taken as the D call from the table, unchecked against the DNA. TRBV21-1 is a listed pseudogene. This CDR3 region has 15 residues.

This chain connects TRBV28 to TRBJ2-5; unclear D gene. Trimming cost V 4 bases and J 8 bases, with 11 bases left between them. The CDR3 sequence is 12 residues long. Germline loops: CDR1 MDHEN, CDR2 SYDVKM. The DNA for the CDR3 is TGTGCCAGCAGTTCACTTTTTGGTACCCAGTACTTC. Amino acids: CASSSLFGTQYF.

The CDR3 sequence is CASGLPPGQANTEAFF. The CDR3 DNA reads as TGTGCTAGTGGTTTGCCGCCGGGACAGGCGAACACTGAAGCTTTCTTT. The rearrangement uses TRBV12-5 and TRBJ1-1; 8 bases line up with TRBD1. Trimming removed 2 bases from V and 1 base from J; junction bases left unmatched: 6. Germline V gene data show CDR1 as LGHNT and CDR2 as FRNRAP. This CDR3 comprises 16 residues.

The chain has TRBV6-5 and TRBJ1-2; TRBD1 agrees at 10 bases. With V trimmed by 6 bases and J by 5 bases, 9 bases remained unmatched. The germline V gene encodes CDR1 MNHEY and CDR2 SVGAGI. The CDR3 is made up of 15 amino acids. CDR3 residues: CASRTTGTGEYGYTF. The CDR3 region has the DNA TGTGCCAGCAGAACAACCGGGACAGGGGAATATGGCTACACCTTC.

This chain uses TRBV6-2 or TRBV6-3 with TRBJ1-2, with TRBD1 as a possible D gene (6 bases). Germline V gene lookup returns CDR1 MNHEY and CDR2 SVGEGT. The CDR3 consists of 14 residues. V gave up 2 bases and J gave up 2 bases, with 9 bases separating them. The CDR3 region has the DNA TGTGCCAGCAGTTACCCGGACAGCAACTATGGCTACACCTTC. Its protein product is CASSYPDSNYGYTF.

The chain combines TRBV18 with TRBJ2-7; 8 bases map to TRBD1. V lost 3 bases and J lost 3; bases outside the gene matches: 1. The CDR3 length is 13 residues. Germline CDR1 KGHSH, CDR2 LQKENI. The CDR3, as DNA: TGTGCCAGCTCACCCGGGACAGGCTACGAGCAGTACGTC. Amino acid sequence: CASSPGTGYEQYV.

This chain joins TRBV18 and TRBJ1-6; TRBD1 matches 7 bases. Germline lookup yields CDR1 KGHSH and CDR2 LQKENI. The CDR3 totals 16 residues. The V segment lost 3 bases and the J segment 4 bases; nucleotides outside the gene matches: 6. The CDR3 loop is CASSPSGQTYNSPLHF. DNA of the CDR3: TGTGCCAGCTCACCTTCGGGACAGACTTATAATTCACCCCTCCACTTT.